The subject of this entry is one T cell receptor beta chain. The sample belongs to a study of blood T cell repertoires in COVID-19. Study-level information: Sample material is recorded as cDNA or gDNA derived from T cells, B-cell-depleted T cells, or PBMCs.

Assay used: immunoSEQ multiplex PCR; TCRdb lists only in-frame clones, some missing. The table has 95,000 to 130,000 clones, less than 95% seen once; the top ten hold roughly 2%. The germline gives CDR1 SGHRS, CDR2 YFSETQ. This CDR3 is built from 21 residues. V lost 1 base to trimming and J lost 2 bases; unmatched junction nucleotides: 20. The sequencing sample was made of peripheral blood. The receptor was isolated from a human donor with active COVID-19. The donor label of this sample is uncertain. The chain links TRBV5-1 to TRBJ2-3, with 9 bases fitting TRBD2. CDR3 DNA sequence: TGCGCCAGCAGCTTGTGGAACAGGGGCACTAGCGGGCCCACTTCCACAGATACGCAGTATTTT. Residues: CASSLWNRGTSGPTSTDTQYF.